These 12 T cell receptor beta chains share one sample of origin, sequenced in a study of shared clonotypes between healthy human individuals. Here immunoSEQ multiplex PCR was the method, and the copy in TCRdb shows in-frame clones only, minus some. The sample includes millions of clones, 80% to 95% seen only once; the top ten take about 0.39%. Sample: naive CD4+ T cells from PBMCs. Specified subset: CD45RA+ positively selected. All receptors come from a man between 18 and 29 years old in good health. Some clones in this sample may be carry-over from other donors' samples.

This clone was seen a single time. The chain joins TRBV7-2 to TRBJ1-1; D uncertain. CDR3 size: 16 residues. Germline V gene data show CDR1 as SGHTA and CDR2 as FQGNSA. V shed 5 bases and J shed 4 bases, with 20 bases lying between them. The DNA of the CDR3 is TGTGCCAGCAGCCCCTCTCTCGGGGTTTACAGCACTGAAGCTTTCTTT. This translates into CASSPSLGVYSTEAFF.

The V gene is TRBV4-2, the J gene TRBJ1-1, with TRBD1 matching 10 bases. Germline values: CDR1 LGHNA, CDR2 YNFKEQ. The ends lost 3 bases at V and 6 bases at J; junction bases unmatched: 10. This CDR3 comprises 16 residues. CDR3 residues: CASSHRDRGSGAEAFF. CDR3 bases: TGTGCCAGCAGCCACCGGGACAGGGGCTCTGGGGCTGAAGCTTTCTTT.

This CDR3 is CASSLFQGYQPQHF. The CDR3 DNA follows: TGTGCCAGCAGCTTATTCCAAGGTTATCAGCCCCAGCATTTT. J is TRBJ1-5 and V is TRBV7-2; D is undetermined. Germline CDR1 is SGHTA and CDR2 is FQGNSA. V was clipped by 2 bases and J by 5 bases, with 10 bases between them. The CDR3 totals 14 residues.

As for this clone: Other DNA variants within this sample encode the same CDR3. This rearrangement joins TRBV29-1 to TRBJ2-4; the D is unclear. Germline CDR1 SQVTM, CDR2 ANQGSEA. There are 14 residues in the CDR3. V dropped 6 bases and J dropped 0 bases, with 12 bases sitting between them. The CDR3, as DNA: TGCAGCGTCGCCGGGCATCTAGCCAAAAACATTCAGTACTTC. It translates to CSVAGHLAKNIQYF.

The chain recombines TRBV7-2 with TRBJ1-2; no reliable D call. Between the trimmed V and J ends, which lost 5 bases and 3 bases, there was a span of 13 bases. Germline V gene sequence: CDR1 SGHTA, CDR2 FQGNSA. The CDR3 has 14 amino acids. The CDR3 spells CASSRDIIYYGYTF. In DNA form, the CDR3 reads TGTGCCAGCAGCCGCGATATAATTTACTATGGCTACACCTTC.

The chain employs TRBV7-3 and TRBJ2-1; D may be TRBD1 (5 bases). The V end lost 1 base, the J end lost 7 bases, and 17 bases lay between the germline ends. The germline V gene encodes CDR1 SGHTA and CDR2 FQGTGA. The CDR3 spans 16 residues. CDR3 protein: CASSLIGGQLGNEQFF. In DNA, the CDR3 is TGTGCCAGCAGCTTAATTGGCGGACAACTGGGAAATGAGCAGTTCTTC.

The gene calls are TRBV10-2 and TRBJ2-5, with TRBD2 identical over 14 bases. The junction had 10 bases not matched to a gene; V was cut back by 8 bases and J by 5 bases. Germline loops: CDR1 WSHSY, CDR2 SAAADI. This CDR3 has 16 amino acids. CDR3 DNA: TGCGCCAGCGCCAAGACTAGCGGGAGGGCCCGGGAGACCCAGTACTTC. Its translation is CASAKTSGRARETQYF.

The chain employs TRBV10-3 and TRBJ1-3, with 10 bases aligning to TRBD1. The CDR3 runs to 14 residues. J was trimmed by 4 bases and V by 4 bases; bases with no gene match: 1. Germline values: CDR1 ENHRY, CDR2 SYGVKD. The CDR3 bases are TGTGCCATCAGTGGGGGACAGGGGGGAAACACCATATATTTT. Translated: CAISGGQGGNTIYF.

This chain joins TRBV30 and TRBJ1-5; 11 bases align to TRBD1. The CDR3 runs 15 residues. Unmatched junction bases numbered 5, after V lost 3 bases and J lost 4 bases. The germline gives CDR1 GTSNPN, CDR2 SVGIG (reference sequence). As DNA, the CDR3 is TGTGCCTGGAGATCCGGGACAGGGGGAAATCAGCCCCAGCATTTT. Its translation: CAWRSGTGGNQPQHF.

V usage is TRBV11-2 and J usage is TRBJ2-7; D might be TRBD1 or TRBD2, each matching 6 bases. CDR1 and CDR2 (germline): SGHAT, FQNNGV. With 5 bases removed from V and 5 bases from J, the gap between germline ends came to 22 bases. The CDR3 spans 16 residues. The DNA for the CDR3 is TGTGCCAGCAGCCCCAGGGGCGGAGGGTCCCCCGACGAGCAGTACTTC. Protein sequence: CASSPRGGGSPDEQYF.

The CDR3 nucleotides read TGTGCCAGCAGTTACGACAGTACGAAACTGTTTTTT. Translated, it gives CASSYDSTKLFF. The chain links TRBV28 to TRBJ1-4; a weak D match, TRBD1 (5 bases). The V gene's germline CDR1 is MDHEN and CDR2 SYDVKM. The V end lost 4 bases, the J end lost 11 bases, and 11 bases lay between the germline ends. The CDR3 is made up of 12 amino acids.

The rearrangement links TRBV4-3 to TRBJ1-2; TRBD1 matches 12 bases. This CDR3 comprises 20 residues. The germline CDR1 and CDR2 sequences are LGHNA and YSLEER. J lost 7 bases, V lost 0 bases, and 18 bases had no gene match. The CDR3 loop is CASSQDSLGHVGQGAFGYTF. CDR3 in DNA: TGCGCCAGCAGCCAAGATTCTTTGGGTCACGTGGGACAGGGGGCATTTGGCTACACCTTC.